The 30 T cell receptor beta chains in this list originate from one sample, sequenced in a study of memory CD8 T cells in hepatitis C reinfection. Indicated time point: pre-reinfection, 55 to 20 weeks before reinfection detection. The sorted cells went straight to TCR sequencing with no prior in vitro expansion. Produced via immunoSEQ multiplex PCR; TCRdb's table is partial and in-frame only. The table includes tens of thousands of clones, under 90% detected once. The sequenced material came from naive CD8+ T cells sorted from blood. The receptors were sampled from a man aged 18 to 29 with hepatitis C virus infection.

J is TRBJ2-1 and V is TRBV15; D gene uncertain. Germline CDR1 LNHNV, CDR2 YYDKDF (reference sequence). Trimming shortened V by 5 bases and J by 0 bases, and 11 bases separated the two germline ends. The CDR3 is 15 residues long. The CDR3 DNA reads as TGTGCCACCAGCCGAAAGTTGAGCTCCTACAATGAGCAGTTCTTC. As protein: CATSRKLSSYNEQFF.

The rearrangement uses TRBV29-1 and TRBJ2-3; 12 bases line up with TRBD2. The CDR3 extends over 17 amino acids. The V and J ends lost 3 bases and 0 bases, in that order; junction bases with no gene match: 7. The germline CDR1 and CDR2 sequences are SQVTM and ANQGSEA. The CDR3, as DNA: TGCAGCGTTGATGGGGCTAGCGGGAGGGCCAGCACAGATACGCAGTATTTT. It is translated as CSVDGASGRASTDTQYF.

The V gene is TRBV6-1, the J gene TRBJ1-1, with 9 positions matching TRBD1. Germline V gene sequence: CDR1 MNHNS, CDR2 SASEGT. The CDR3 contains 14 residues. Losses at the gene ends were 5 bases for V and 5 bases for J; bases not matched to a gene: 6. DNA of the CDR3: TGTGCCAGCAGTACCGGGACAGGGAGAACTGAAGCTTTCTTT. Translated: CASSTGTGRTEAFF.

The V gene is TRBV7-6, the J gene TRBJ2-1; TRBD1 might be the D (5 bases). Trimming shortened V by 2 bases and J by 6 bases, and 14 bases separated the two germline ends. CDR3 length equals 15 residues. The germline V gene encodes CDR1 SGHVS and CDR2 FNYEAQ. CDR3 nucleotides: TGTGCCAGCAGCTTACAGGCAGGGTTGGGCAATGAGCAGTTCTTC. Translated: CASSLQAGLGNEQFF.

The chain is built from TRBV6-1 and TRBJ2-6; D possibly corresponds to TRBD1 (5 bases). V lost 1 base to trimming and J lost 1 base, with 5 bases between them. The CDR3 sequence is 15 residues long. Germline V gene lookup returns CDR1 MNHNS and CDR2 SASEGT. The DNA of the CDR3 is TGTGCCAGCAGTGAAGGGACATCTGGGGCCAACGTCCTGACTTTC. Its translation is CASSEGTSGANVLTF.

Worth noting for this clone: This CDR3 is also generated by other DNA sequences in the sample. This chain uses TRBV27 with TRBJ2-1, with 12 bases identical to TRBD2. CDR3 size: 15 residues. V was pared by 2 bases and J by 6 bases, with 2 bases of the junction left unmatched. Germline assignment: CDR1 MNHEY and CDR2 SMNVEV (reference sequence). In DNA form, the CDR3 reads TGTGCCAGCAGTTTAGGGACTAGCGGGCGCAATGAGCAGTTCTTC. It specifies CASSLGTSGRNEQFF.

The sample holds one count of this clone. The rearrangement links TRBV12-2 to TRBJ2-7; the table assigns TRBD2, which was not confirmed against the DNA. TRBV12-2 is flagged as a pseudogene. The CDR3 runs 12 residues. The CDR3: CASRLVLDAIAV. For the CDR3, the DNA is TGTGCAAGTCGCTTAGTTTTAGACGCCATAGCGGTC.

Regarding this clone: Sequence at one end of the junction differs from germline and may be a read error. For the CDR3, the DNA is TGTGCCAGTAGTCTAGAGACTAGCGGGAGAGGGGCAGATACGCAGTATTTT. This translates into CASSLETSGRGADTQYF. This chain joins TRBV19 and TRBJ2-3; 12 positions match TRBD2. CDR1 and CDR2 from the germline V gene are LNHDA and SQIVND (reference sequence). This CDR3 spans 17 amino acids.

The chain uses TRBV7-9 and TRBJ2-1, with D maybe TRBD2 (6 bases). Trimming cost V 5 bases and J 6 bases, with 17 bases left between them. Germline-derived CDR1 and CDR2 are SEHNR and FQNEAQ (reference sequence). This CDR3 has 15 amino acids. CDR3 sequence reads: CASSPREEEGNEQFF. As DNA, the CDR3 is TGTGCCAGCAGCCCTCGAGAGGAGGAGGGCAATGAGCAGTTCTTC.

V usage is TRBV4-1 and J usage is TRBJ2-7; 8 positions agree with TRBD1. This CDR3 has 15 amino acids. J was trimmed by 5 bases and V by 0 bases; bases with no gene match: 6. CDR1 is MGHRA and CDR2 is YSYEKL in the germline V gene. In DNA form, the CDR3 reads TGCGCCAGCAGCCAAGAGTCCAGGGGGCCAGACGAGCAGTACTTC. Amino acid sequence: CASSQESRGPDEQYF.

The chain couples TRBV27 to TRBJ2-7; 7 bases map to TRBD2. Trimming took 6 bases from V and 8 from J; bases not matched to a gene: 13. Per germline, CDR1 MNHEY and CDR2 SMNVEV (reference sequence). CDR3 length: 14 residues. DNA of the CDR3: TGTGCCAGCAGGTTAGGGGTGGCGGGAGACCAGCAGTACTTC. Amino acid sequence: CASRLGVAGDQQYF.

The chain uses TRBV6-5 and TRBJ1-1; D possibly corresponds to TRBD1 (5 bases). The CDR3 sequence is 13 residues long. V was clipped by 5 bases and J by 6 bases, with 13 bases between them. Germline V lookup: CDR1 MNHEY, CDR2 SVGAGI. The CDR3 nucleotides are TGTGCCAGCAGTGTTACAGGCTACTCTGAAGCTTTCTTT. Its protein is CASSVTGYSEAFF.

The chain couples TRBV30 to TRBJ2-5, with a tentative D call TRBD1 (6 bases). This CDR3 is built from 15 residues. Trimming took off 0 bases at V and 5 bases at J, with 16 bases between the two ends. Germline V gene lookup returns CDR1 GTSNPN and CDR2 SVGIG (reference sequence). CDR3 sequence (DNA): TGTGCCTGGAGTGTACTTTCAGGGGAAGGGGAGACCCAGTACTTC. Its protein product is CAWSVLSGEGETQYF.

The chain employs TRBV5-6 and TRBJ2-5, with TRBD2 identical over 7 bases. V was clipped by 0 bases and J by 1 base; unmatched bases: 15. In germline, CDR1 is SGHDT, CDR2 YYEEEE. There are 19 residues in the CDR3. CDR3 sequence: CASSLELPSGVGFQETQYF. CDR3 in DNA: TGTGCCAGCAGCTTGGAACTCCCGAGCGGGGTAGGCTTCCAAGAGACCCAGTACTTC. Variable domain in full (rest from reference TRBV5-6 and TRBJ2-5): DAGVTQSPTHLIKTRGQQVTLRCSPKSGHDTVSWYQQALGQGPQFIFQYYEEEERQRGNFPDRFSGHQFPNYSSELNVNALLLGDSALYLCASSLELPSGVGFQETQYFGPGTRLLVL.

The chain combines TRBV14 with TRBJ1-2, with TRBD1 as a possible D gene (5 bases). Germline loops: CDR1 SGHDN, CDR2 FVKESK. CDR3 length: 15 residues. Trimming pared 1 base from V and 2 bases from J, leaving 11 bases between. The CDR3 DNA sequence: TGTGCCAGCAGCCAAGCGGGGGAATTGAACTATGGCTACACCTTC. It translates to CASSQAGELNYGYTF.

This rearrangement joins TRBV5-8 to TRBJ2-7; the match to TRBD1 covers 9 bases. Germline CDR1 is SGHTS and CDR2 is YDEGEE. J gave up 6 bases and V 4 bases, and 8 bases lay outside the gene matches. The CDR3 length is 14 residues. The DNA of the CDR3 is TGTGCCAGCAGCCCGGGACAGGGTCTTTCCGAGCAGTACTTC. Its translation: CASSPGQGLSEQYF.

This rearrangement joins TRBV18 to TRBJ2-1; 9 bases align to TRBD2. Trimming cost V 0 bases and J 2 bases; bases outside gene matches: 8. Germline V gene data show CDR1 as KGHSH and CDR2 as LQKENI. The CDR3 sequence is 18 residues long. The CDR3 loop reads CASSPPETSGEPYNEQFF. The CDR3 nucleotides are TGTGCCAGCTCACCACCGGAGACTAGCGGAGAGCCCTACAATGAGCAGTTCTTC.

The V and J genes are TRBV27 and TRBJ2-7; a weak D match, TRBD1 (5 bases). CDR1 is MNHEY and CDR2 is SMNVEV in the germline V gene (reference sequence). The CDR3 is 12 amino acids. V was clipped by 1 base and J by 5 bases, with 6 bases between them. CDR3 in DNA: TGTGCCAGCAGTTTATTAGGGGACGAGCAGTACTTC. Amino acids: CASSLLGDEQYF.

The V and J genes are TRBV5-6 and TRBJ2-7, with D perhaps matching TRBD2 (7 bases). This CDR3 spans 18 amino acids. Germline V gene data show CDR1 as SGHDT and CDR2 as YYEEEE. Trimming removed 1 base at V and 3 bases at J, with 23 bases between. In nucleotides, the CDR3 is TGTGCCAGCAGCTTGTCTGGTGGGGACATAGCGGGTCGCTACGAGCAGTACTTC. The encoded protein is CASSLSGGDIAGRYEQYF.

This clone was seen more than once but under ten times. The chain is built from TRBV30 and TRBJ1-1; D is ambiguous. CDR1 and CDR2 (germline): GTSNPN, SVGIG (reference sequence). The CDR3 is 13 residues long. Trimming removed 2 bases from V and 1 base from J, with 8 bases in between. The CDR3 loop reads CAWSRSGNTEAFF. The CDR3 bases are TGTGCCTGGAGTCGCTCGGGGAACACTGAAGCTTTCTTT.

The chain carries TRBV5-6 and TRBJ2-3; 7 bases align to TRBD2. Germline CDR1 SGHDT, CDR2 YYEEEE. The CDR3 extends over 15 amino acids. The ends lost 3 bases at V and 0 bases at J; junction bases unmatched: 4. Here the CDR3 DNA reads TGTGCCAGCAGCTCCCGGGACTACAGCACAGATACGCAGTATTTT. It is translated as CASSSRDYSTDTQYF.

This clone came up a few times. The chain carries TRBV19 and TRBJ2-1; 9 bases are shared with TRBD2. CDR1 and CDR2 (germline): LNHDA, SQIVND (reference sequence). The CDR3 has 13 amino acids. The V and J ends lost 7 bases and 10 bases, in that order; junction bases with no gene match: 8. The CDR3 protein is CASKGLASGEQFF. CDR3 nucleotides: TGTGCCAGTAAGGGACTAGCATCCGGGGAGCAGTTCTTC. The full variable domain, its missing parts supplied by reference TRBV19 and TRBJ2-1, is DGGITQSPKYLFRKEGQNVTLSCEQNLNHDAMYWYRQDPGQGLRLIYYSQIVNDFQKGDIAEGYSVSREKKESFPLTVTSAQKNPTAFYLCASKGLASGEQFFGPGTRLTVL.

The chain couples TRBV7-7 to TRBJ2-6; D is perhaps TRBD1 (6 bases). This CDR3 has 15 residues. CDR1 and CDR2 from the germline V gene are SSHAT and FNYEAQ (reference sequence). V was pared by 5 bases and J by 1 base, with 9 bases between. CDR3: CASSPQGSGANVLTF. In DNA, the CDR3 is TGTGCCAGCAGCCCACAGGGATCTGGGGCCAACGTCCTGACTTTC.

J is TRBJ2-7 and V is TRBV21-1; TRBD1 is taken as the D call from the table, unchecked against the DNA. TRBV21-1 is reported as a pseudogene. CDR3 length: 18 amino acids. The CDR3 bases are TGTGCCAGCAGCAAAGGGTCTCCGGGTTCCAGGGCCTCCTACGAGCAGTACGTC. This gives the protein CASSKGSPGSRASYEQYV.

This chain connects TRBV27 to TRBJ2-5; the match to TRBD2 covers 7 bases. V lost 5 bases, J lost 5 bases, and 20 bases stayed unmatched. The germline gives CDR1 MNHEY, CDR2 SMNVEV (reference sequence). This CDR3 contains 18 residues. This chain's CDR3 is CASSPLAGSSPGGETQYF. The CDR3 nucleotides read TGTGCCAGCAGTCCCTTAGCGGGTAGCTCCCCCGGGGGGGAGACCCAGTACTTC.

In this sample, this clone turned up a few times. The same CDR3 can be traced to other DNA sequences in this sample. The J gene is TRBJ2-7, the V gene TRBV6-5, with 11 nucleotides matching TRBD2. V gave up 6 bases and J gave up 2 bases; unmatched junction bases: 3. This CDR3 is built from 14 residues. CDR1 and CDR2 from the germline V gene are MNHEY and SVGAGI. CDR3 region: CASRMGLAAYEQYF. Here the CDR3 DNA reads TGTGCCAGCAGAATGGGACTAGCGGCCTACGAGCAGTACTTC.

This clone was counted once. The J gene is TRBJ2-7, the V gene TRBV27; 11 bases match TRBD2. The length of the CDR3 is 15 residues. Germline V lookup: CDR1 MNHEY, CDR2 SMNVEV (reference sequence). The trim removed 7 bases at V and 6 bases at J, leaving 11 bases unmatched. DNA of the CDR3: TGTGCCAGCACAGAACTAGCGGGAGTCGGCGTCGAGCAGTACTTC. Its protein is CASTELAGVGVEQYF.

The chain employs TRBV6-4 and TRBJ2-3, with D perhaps matching TRBD2 (6 bases). V lost 6 bases, J lost 5 bases, and 15 bases lay in between. CDR1 and CDR2 from the germline V gene are MRHNA and SNTAGT. CDR3 size: 14 residues. The CDR3 loop reads CASRLWGERDTQYF. Here the CDR3 DNA reads TGTGCCAGCAGACTGTGGGGGGAGAGAGATACGCAGTATTTT.

This chain uses TRBV11-2 with TRBJ2-7, with D perhaps matching TRBD1 (5 bases). Germline V gene lookup returns CDR1 SGHAT and CDR2 FQNNGV. The CDR3 covers 13 residues. Trimming took 2 bases from V and 5 from J, leaving 10 bases between them. The CDR3 DNA reads as TGTGCCAGCAGCTTACACCAGGGTGACGAGCAGTACTTC. This sequence encodes CASSLHQGDEQYF. The full variable domain, in which reference TRBV11-2 and TRBJ2-7 provide the parts outside the CDR3, is EAGVAQSPRYKIIEKRQSVAFWCNPISGHATLYWYQQILGQGPKLLIQFQNNGVVDDSQLPKDRFSAERLKGVDSTLKIQPAKLEDSAVYLCASSLHQGDEQYFGPGTRLTVT.

This clone was seen once. The chain links TRBV28 to TRBJ2-1, with 11 bases fitting TRBD2. CDR1 and CDR2 from the germline V gene are MDHEN and SYDVKM. Germline trimming cut 6 bases from V and 5 bases from J; bases unmatched to any gene: 9. This CDR3 region has 16 residues. CDR3 nucleotides: TGTGCCAGCAGGATAAAAGGACTAGCGGGTAACAATGAGCAGTTCTTC. It specifies CASRIKGLAGNNEQFF.